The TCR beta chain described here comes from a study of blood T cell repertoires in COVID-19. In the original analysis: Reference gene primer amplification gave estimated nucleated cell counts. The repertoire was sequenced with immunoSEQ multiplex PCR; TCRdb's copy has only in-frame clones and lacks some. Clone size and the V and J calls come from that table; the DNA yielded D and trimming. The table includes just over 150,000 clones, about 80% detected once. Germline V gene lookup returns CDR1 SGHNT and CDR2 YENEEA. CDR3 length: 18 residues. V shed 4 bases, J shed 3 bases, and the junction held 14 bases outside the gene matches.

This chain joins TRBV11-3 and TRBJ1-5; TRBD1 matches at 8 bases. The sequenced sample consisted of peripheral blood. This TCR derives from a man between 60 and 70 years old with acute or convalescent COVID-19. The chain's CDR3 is CASSSPRQGPTPNQPQHF. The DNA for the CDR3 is TGTGCCAGCAGCTCGCCAAGACAGGGGCCTACCCCCAATCAGCCCCAGCATTTT.